These T cell receptor beta chains were read from a single sample in a study of cytomegalovirus exposure and HLA in healthy donors. Profiled with immunoSEQ multiplex PCR; TCRdb holds only in-frame clones, not every one. The table records around 37,000 clones, over 70% of them present only once. The sequenced material came from PBMCs. These receptors came from a man aged 45-60 years in good health and CMV-seronegative. Each CDR3 is given with its conserved first and last residue. D genes are given only for firm matches. A row's size may be missing; if present it is once, few, many or a size class.

D: NA; size: NA; J: TRBJ2-7; V: TRBV7-8; length: 15; DNA: TGTGCCAGCAGCTTAGGTGTGGGGCGCTTCTACGAGCAGTACTTC; CDR3: CASSLGVGRFYEQYF
D: NA; size: once; J: TRBJ2-7; V: TRBV5-6; length: 14; DNA: TGTGCCAGCAGCTACGACCGAGGGATATACGAGCAGTACTTC; CDR3: CASSYDRGIYEQYF
D: NA; size: NA; J: TRBJ1-6; V: TRBV9; length: 13; DNA: TGTGCCAGCAGCGTAGGGCCGGGTTCACCCCTCCACTTT; CDR3: CASSVGPGSPLHF
D: NA; size: NA; J: TRBJ2-2; V: TRBV7-9; length: 14; DNA: TGTGCCAGCAGCTTCCCAGAAATCACCGGGGAGCTGTTTTTT; CDR3: CASSFPEITGELFF
D: TRBD1; size: few; J: TRBJ1-1; V: TRBV9; length: 16; DNA: TGTGCCAGCAGTGATGCCCAAGACAGGGGCCAGAGGGAAGCTTTCTTT; CDR3: CASSDAQDRGQREAFF
D: TRBD1; size: NA; J: TRBJ1-6; V: TRBV5-6; length: 14; DNA: TGTGCCAGCAGCATTGGACAGGACGACGTCCCCCTCCACTTT; CDR3: CASSIGQDDVPLHF
D: NA; size: NA; J: TRBJ2-7; V: TRBV6-6; length: 14; DNA: TGTGCCAGCAGTTACTCACAGGGATCCTACGAGCAGTACTTC; CDR3: CASSYSQGSYEQYF
D: NA; size: NA; J: TRBJ2-2; V: TRBV15; length: 17; DNA: TGTGCCACCAGCTCCCCCTTTGGGGGGAGGAACACCGGGGAGCTGTTTTTT; CDR3: CATSSPFGGRNTGELFF
D: TRBD1; size: NA; J: TRBJ2-7; V: TRBV7-7; length: 15; DNA: TGTGCTAGCAGCTTAGGGACAGGTGCTAACTACGAGCAGTACTTC; CDR3: CASSLGTGANYEQYF
D: NA; size: NA; J: TRBJ2-7; V: TRBV9; length: 12; DNA: TGTGCCAGCAGCCGTACAGTCTACGAGCAGTACTTC; CDR3: CASSRTVYEQYF
D: TRBD2; size: few; J: TRBJ2-7; V: TRBV7-9; length: 14; DNA: TGTTCCAGCAGCCCCGGACTAGCGACATACGAGCAGTACTTC; CDR3: CSSSPGLATYEQYF
D: NA; size: NA; J: TRBJ2-1; V: TRBV2; length: 14; DNA: TGTGCCAGCAGTGGGGCAGGGCCCTACAATGAGCAGTTCTTC; CDR3: CASSGAGPYNEQFF
D: NA; size: NA; J: TRBJ1-5; V: TRBV19; length: 13; DNA: TGTGCCAGTAGTATTGGGGGGGAACAGCCCCAGCATTTT; CDR3: CASSIGGEQPQHF
D: NA; size: NA; J: TRBJ2-7; V: TRBV7-8; length: 14; DNA: TGTGCCAGCAGCTTCTCCCGGGTTAGCGGCGAGCAGTACTTC; CDR3: CASSFSRVSGEQYF
D: NA; size: few; J: TRBJ2-3; V: TRBV7-9; length: 13; DNA: TGTGCCAGCAGCCCGGGGGTTTCAGATACGCAGTATTTT; CDR3: CASSPGVSDTQYF
D: NA; size: NA; J: TRBJ2-6; V: TRBV19; length: 16; DNA: TGTGCCAGTAGTACCGGTTTTGGCTCTGGGGCCAACGTCCTGACTTTC; CDR3: CASSTGFGSGANVLTF
D: TRBD2; size: NA; J: TRBJ2-7; V: TRBV7-2; length: 15; DNA: TGTGCCAGCAGCTTAGGTGGCGGGGGGGCCTACGAGCAGTACTTC; CDR3: CASSLGGGGAYEQYF
D: NA; size: NA; J: TRBJ1-6; V: TRBV19; length: 16; DNA: TGTGCCAGTAGTATAGAGGGGACAACCTATAATTCCCCCCTCCACTTT; CDR3: CASSIEGTTYNSPLHF
D: TRBD1; size: NA; J: TRBJ2-3; V: TRBV27; length: 14; DNA: TGTGCCAGCAGTGGGACAGGGGGTTGGGATACGCAGTATTTT; CDR3: CASSGTGGWDTQYF
D: NA; size: NA; J: TRBJ1-2; V: TRBV7-9; length: 14; DNA: TGTGCCAGCAGCTTAGGTCAGGGGCCGGATGGCTACACCTTC; CDR3: CASSLGQGPDGYTF
D: NA; size: NA; J: TRBJ1-3; V: TRBV5-1; length: 16; DNA: TGCGCCAGCAGCTTGTGGGGCGGCGACTCTGGAAACACCATATATTTT; CDR3: CASSLWGGDSGNTIYF
D: NA; size: NA; J: TRBJ2-7; V: TRBV7-8; length: 13; DNA: TGTGCCAGCAGCCTAAGATTCTCCTACGAGCAGTACTTC; CDR3: CASSLRFSYEQYF
D: TRBD1; size: NA; J: TRBJ1-1; V: TRBV5-6; length: 18; DNA: TGTGCCAGCAGCCTGCGACAGGGGGTAATATGGGTGAACACTGAAGCTTTCTTT; CDR3: CASSLRQGVIWVNTEAFF
D: NA; size: NA; J: TRBJ2-5; V: TRBV19; length: 16; DNA: TGTGCCAGTAGTATGGGGGGGTTCAGGGGGCAGGAGACCCAGTACTTC; CDR3: CASSMGGFRGQETQYF
D: NA; size: NA; J: TRBJ2-1; V: TRBV12-5; length: 12; DNA: TGTGCTAGTGGTCTCCATACAAATGAGCAGTTCTTC; CDR3: CASGLHTNEQFF
D: TRBD1; size: NA; J: TRBJ2-7; V: TRBV18; length: 16; DNA: TGTGCCAGCTCACCACGAAGACAGGGGGCGTCGGACGAGCAGTACTTC; CDR3: CASSPRRQGASDEQYF
D: TRBD2; size: NA; J: TRBJ2-1; V: TRBV5-1; length: 15; DNA: TGCGCCAGCAGCTTGGTACTAGCGGGGGATGATGAGCAGTTCTTC; CDR3: CASSLVLAGDDEQFF
D: TRBD1; size: once; J: TRBJ2-7; V: TRBV28; length: 18; DNA: TGTGCCAGCAGTAGTCCTCCGGGACAGGGGGCTATTCACTACGAGCAGTACTTC; CDR3: CASSSPPGQGAIHYEQYF
D: NA; size: once; J: TRBJ2-5; V: TRBV2; length: 15; DNA: TGTGCCAGCAGTGAGATACAGGGTCAACGGGTGACCCAGTACTTC; CDR3: CASSEIQGQRVTQYF
D: TRBD2; size: NA; J: TRBJ2-1; V: TRBV9; length: 14; DNA: TGTGCCAGCAGCGTACGGACTAGCGGTCCCGAGCAGTTCTTC; CDR3: CASSVRTSGPEQFF
D: NA; size: NA; J: TRBJ1-6; V: TRBV9; length: 15; DNA: TGTGCCAGCAGCGTAGGAGACACTTATAATTCCCCCCTCCACTTT; CDR3: CASSVGDTYNSPLHF
D: TRBD2; size: NA; J: TRBJ2-5; V: TRBV7-2; length: 15; DNA: TGTGCCAGCAGCTCCTTTGGGACTAGCGGGGGGTCCCAGTACTTC; CDR3: CASSSFGTSGGSQYF
D: TRBD1; size: NA; J: TRBJ2-7; V: TRBV7-9; length: 16; DNA: TGTGCCAGCAGCCTTTATGGGACAGGGGACTCCTACGAGCAGTACTTC; CDR3: CASSLYGTGDSYEQYF
D: NA; size: NA; J: TRBJ2-7; V: TRBV11-2; length: 11; DNA: TGTGCCAGCAGCTCGGACATCCAGCAGTACTTC; CDR3: CASSSDIQQYF
D: NA; size: NA; J: TRBJ2-3; V: TRBV4-3; length: 14; DNA: TGCGCCAGCAGCCAAGAAATAGTCTCAGATACGCAGTATTTT; CDR3: CASSQEIVSDTQYF
D: NA; size: NA; J: TRBJ2-5; V: TRBV4-1; length: 17; DNA: TGCGCCAGCAGCCAAGACCGGGGACTGCCGTCAAAGGAGACCCAGTACTTC; CDR3: CASSQDRGLPSKETQYF
D: TRBD1; size: NA; J: TRBJ1-3; V: TRBV18; length: 19; DNA: TGTGCCAGCTCGCCAAGAACAGGGGACTTATCGAGCTCTGGAAACACCATATATTTT; CDR3: CASSPRTGDLSSSGNTIYF
D: NA; size: few; J: TRBJ1-2; V: TRBV5-1; length: 13; DNA: TGCGCCAGCAGTCAGACGGGGTTCTATGGCTACACCTTC; CDR3: CASSQTGFYGYTF
D: TRBD2; size: NA; J: TRBJ2-3; V: TRBV29-1; length: 16; DNA: TGCAGCGTTGAATTTCTCCTAGCGGGACGCACAGATACGCAGTATTTT; CDR3: CSVEFLLAGRTDTQYF
D: NA; size: once; J: TRBJ2-3; V: TRBV7-9; length: 18; DNA: TGTTCCAGCAGCACTAAAAGGGGGGGGTTTACTAGCACAGATACGCAGTATTTT; CDR3: CSSSTKRGGFTSTDTQYF
D: NA; size: NA; J: TRBJ2-7; V: TRBV2; length: 13; DNA: TGTGCCAGCAAGGCAGGAAGCTCCTACGAGCAGTACTTC; CDR3: CASKAGSSYEQYF
D: TRBD1; size: once; J: TRBJ2-7; V: TRBV27; length: 15; DNA: TGTGCCAGCAGTTTATTGCCGGGACAGAGGTACGAGCAGTACTTC; CDR3: CASSLLPGQRYEQYF
D: NA; size: NA; J: TRBJ2-3; V: TRBV7-2; length: 17; DNA: TGTGCCAGCAGTCAAGGGACTGCCAGATTGTGGGCAGATACGCAGTATTTT; CDR3: CASSQGTARLWADTQYF
D: NA; size: NA; J: TRBJ1-1; V: TRBV9; length: 15; DNA: TGTGCCAGCAGCCGGACATCAGTATCAAACACTGAAGCTTTCTTT; CDR3: CASSRTSVSNTEAFF
D: TRBD2; size: NA; J: TRBJ2-1; V: TRBV9; length: 15; DNA: TGTGCCAGCAGCGAACTGGGTAGCGGGGGGGCCGAGCAGTTCTTC; CDR3: CASSELGSGGAEQFF
D: TRBD2; size: NA; J: TRBJ2-1; V: TRBV4-3; length: 17; DNA: TGCGCCAGCAGCCAAGAGGCTAGCGGGAGCTGGGGAAATGAGCAGTTCTTC; CDR3: CASSQEASGSWGNEQFF
D: NA; size: NA; J: TRBJ2-3; V: TRBV7-9; length: 16; DNA: TGTTCCAGCAGCTGGGGGGGGGCCCTAGGCACAGATACGCAGTATTTT; CDR3: CSSSWGGALGTDTQYF
D: NA; size: NA; J: TRBJ2-1; V: TRBV15; length: 15; DNA: TGTGCCACCAGCAGAGGCCGAGATGCGCGCAATGAGCAGTTCTTC; CDR3: CATSRGRDARNEQFF
D: NA; size: once; J: TRBJ2-4; V: TRBV6-5; length: 15; DNA: TGTGCCAGCAGCCCTTTCCTGGCAGCCAAAAACATTCAGTACTTC; CDR3: CASSPFLAAKNIQYF
D: TRBD2; size: few; J: TRBJ2-1; V: TRBV11-2; length: 16; DNA: TGTGCCAGCAGCCTTAGCGGGAGAGTCTTCTACAATGAGCAGTTCTTC; CDR3: CASSLSGRVFYNEQFF
D: TRBD2; size: once; J: TRBJ2-7; V: TRBV28; length: 16; DNA: TGTGCCAGCAGGTCATTCGGGACTAGCGGGACATACGAGCAGTACTTC; CDR3: CASRSFGTSGTYEQYF
D: NA; size: once; J: TRBJ2-3; V: TRBV7-9; length: 14; DNA: TGTGCCAGCAGCTCGGCAGGGAGCACAGATACGCAGTATTTT; CDR3: CASSSAGSTDTQYF
D: NA; size: NA; J: TRBJ1-2; V: TRBV4-2; length: 13; DNA: TGTGCCAGCAGCCAAGTACCAGAGGGAGGCTACACCTTC; CDR3: CASSQVPEGGYTF